The 10 T cell receptor beta chains given below trace back to one sample, sequenced in a study of T cell responses to AZD1222 COVID-19 vaccine. Libraries were prepared by immunoSEQ multiplex PCR; TCRdb keeps only in-frame clonotypes and omits some of them. The table lists about 180,000 clones, about 90% of them singletons. Sequenced material: peripheral blood, taken 28 days after the second AZD1222 dose. These receptors came from an adult who received the AZD1222 COVID-19 vaccine.

The rearrangement links TRBV5-8 to TRBJ1-1, with D uncertain. From germline, CDR1 is SGHTS and CDR2 YDEGEE. This CDR3 spans 13 amino acids. Trimming shortened V by 7 bases and J by 3 bases, and 13 bases separated the two germline ends. The CDR3 region is CASCGARDTEAFF. CDR3 in DNA: TGTGCCAGCTGCGGCGCGAGGGACACTGAAGCTTTCTTT.

The chain joins TRBV4-2 to TRBJ2-3, with D possibly being TRBD2 (6 bases). The germline CDR1 and CDR2 sequences are LGHNA and YNFKEQ. V was shortened by 1 base and J by 3 bases, with 17 bases between the two germline ends. CDR3 length equals 17 residues. CDR3 in amino acids: CASSQGGSVADTDTQYF. The CDR3 coding sequence is TGTGCCAGCAGCCAAGGGGGTTCGGTAGCGGATACAGATACGCAGTATTTT.

This sequence joins TRBV7-3 and TRBJ2-1, with 7 positions matching TRBD2. The CDR3 extends over 14 amino acids. V was pared by 1 base and J by 7 bases, with 4 bases of the junction left unmatched. CDR1 is SGHTA and CDR2 is FQGTGA in the germline V gene. The CDR3 DNA reads as TGTGCCAGCAGCTTAAGGCGGGAGTCGAATGAGCAGTTCTTC. Protein product: CASSLRRESNEQFF.

The chain carries TRBV2 and TRBJ2-6; no definite D call. The CDR3 extends over 16 amino acids. Germline CDR1 SNHLY, CDR2 FYNNEI. Deletions cut 6 bases from V and 2 bases from J, with 14 bases between. This CDR3 is CASSLQRLAGANVLTF. CDR3 sequence (DNA): TGTGCCAGCAGCCTCCAAAGACTGGCTGGGGCCAACGTCCTGACTTTC. Filled out from reference TRBV2 and TRBJ2-6, the complete variable domain reads EPEVTQTPSHQVTQMGQEVILRCVPISNHLYFYWYRQILGQKVEFLVSFYNNEISEKSEIFDDQFSVERPDGSNFTLKIRSTKLEDSAMYFCASSLQRLAGANVLTFGAGSRLTVL.

The chain is built from TRBV3-1 (or the pseudogene TRBV3-2) and TRBJ1-2; D ambiguous. The CDR3 contains 14 residues. CDR1 is LGHDT and CDR2 is YNNKEL in the germline V gene (reference sequence). Trimming pared 0 bases from V and 4 bases from J, leaving 9 bases between. Here the CDR3 DNA reads TGTGCCAGCAGCCAAGATCGGGTGGGCTATGGCTACACCTTC. Its translation: CASSQDRVGYGYTF.

The chain combines TRBV5-4 with TRBJ2-3; 8 nucleotides align to TRBD2. Germline V gene data show CDR1 as SGHNT and CDR2 as YYREEE (reference sequence). The CDR3 spans 16 residues. J was trimmed by 0 bases and V by 0 bases; bases with no gene match: 3. CDR3 DNA sequence: TGTGCCAGCAGCTTGGAACTAGCGGAGAGCACAGATACGCAGTATTTT. This encodes CASSLELAESTDTQYF.

The V call is TRBV5-4, the J call TRBJ1-3; D uncertain. This CDR3 has 16 amino acids. Looked up from germline, CDR1 is SGHNT and CDR2 is YYREEE (reference sequence). Trimming cost V 0 bases and J 0 bases, with 10 bases left between them. The CDR3 spells CASSLAPGSSGNTIYF. CDR3 nucleotides: TGTGCCAGCAGCTTGGCCCCAGGAAGCTCTGGAAACACCATATATTTT.

This clone was counted once. The chain recombines TRBV7-3 with TRBJ1-2; D is unclear. Germline V gene sequence: CDR1 SGHTA, CDR2 FQGTGA. Trimming cost V 3 bases and J 2 bases, with 7 bases left between them. The CDR3 has 13 residues. This chain's CDR3 is CASSLDQNYGYTF. CDR3 bases: TGTGCCAGCAGCTTGGATCAAAACTATGGCTACACCTTC. Looking up the rest from reference TRBV7-3 and TRBJ1-2 gives the full variable domain: GAGVSQTPSNKVTEKGKYVELRCDPISGHTALYWYRQSLGQGPEFLIYFQGTGAADDSGLPNDRFFAVRPEGSVSTLKIQRTERGDSAVYLCASSLDQNYGYTFGSGTRLTVV.

This rearrangement joins TRBV24-1 to TRBJ2-1, with 7 bases aligning to TRBD2. V shed 4 bases and J 4 bases; nucleotides not matched to a gene: 3. Germline V gives CDR1 KGHDR, CDR2 SFDVKD. The CDR3 runs to 14 residues. CDR3 DNA sequence: TGTGCCACCAGTGAGGGTAGCGGGTACAATGAGCAGTTCTTC. Amino acids: CATSEGSGYNEQFF.

The V call is TRBV11-3, the J call TRBJ2-3; D uncertain. V was shortened by 3 bases and J by 4 bases, with 11 bases between the two germline ends. The CDR3 runs 14 residues. Germline V gives CDR1 SGHNT, CDR2 YENEEA. This CDR3 is CASSFGPLADTQYF. CDR3 DNA sequence: TGTGCCAGCAGCTTTGGCCCCTTAGCAGATACGCAGTATTTT.